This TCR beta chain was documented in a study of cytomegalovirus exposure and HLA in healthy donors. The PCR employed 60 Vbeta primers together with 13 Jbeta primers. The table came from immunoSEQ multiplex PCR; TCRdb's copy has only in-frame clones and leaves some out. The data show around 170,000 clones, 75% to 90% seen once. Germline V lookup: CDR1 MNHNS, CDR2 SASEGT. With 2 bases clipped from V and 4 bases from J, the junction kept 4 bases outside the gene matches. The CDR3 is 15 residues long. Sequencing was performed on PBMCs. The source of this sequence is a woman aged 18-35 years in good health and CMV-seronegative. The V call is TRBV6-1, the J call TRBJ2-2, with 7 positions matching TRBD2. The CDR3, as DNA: TGTGCCAGCAGTGAAAACCCGGGGGGCACCGGGGAGCTGTTTTTT. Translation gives CASSENPGGTGELFF.